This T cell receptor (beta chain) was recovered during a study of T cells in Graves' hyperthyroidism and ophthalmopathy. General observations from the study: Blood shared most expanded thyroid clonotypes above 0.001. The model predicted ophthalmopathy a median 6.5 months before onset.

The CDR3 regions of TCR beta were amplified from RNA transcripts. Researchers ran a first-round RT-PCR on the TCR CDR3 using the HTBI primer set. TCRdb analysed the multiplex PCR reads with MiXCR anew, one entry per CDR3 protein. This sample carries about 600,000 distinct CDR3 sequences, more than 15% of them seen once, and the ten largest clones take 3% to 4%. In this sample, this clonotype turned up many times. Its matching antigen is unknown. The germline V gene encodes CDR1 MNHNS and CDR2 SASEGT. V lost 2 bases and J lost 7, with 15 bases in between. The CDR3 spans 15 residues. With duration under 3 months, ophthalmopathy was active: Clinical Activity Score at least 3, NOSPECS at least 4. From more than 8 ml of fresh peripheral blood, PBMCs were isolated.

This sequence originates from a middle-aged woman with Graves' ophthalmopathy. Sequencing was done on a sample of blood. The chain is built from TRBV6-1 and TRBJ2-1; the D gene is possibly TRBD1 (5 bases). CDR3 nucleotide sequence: TGTGCCAGCAGTGAAAACCAGGGCGGTTCGAATGAGCAGTTCTTC. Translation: CASSENQGGSNEQFF.